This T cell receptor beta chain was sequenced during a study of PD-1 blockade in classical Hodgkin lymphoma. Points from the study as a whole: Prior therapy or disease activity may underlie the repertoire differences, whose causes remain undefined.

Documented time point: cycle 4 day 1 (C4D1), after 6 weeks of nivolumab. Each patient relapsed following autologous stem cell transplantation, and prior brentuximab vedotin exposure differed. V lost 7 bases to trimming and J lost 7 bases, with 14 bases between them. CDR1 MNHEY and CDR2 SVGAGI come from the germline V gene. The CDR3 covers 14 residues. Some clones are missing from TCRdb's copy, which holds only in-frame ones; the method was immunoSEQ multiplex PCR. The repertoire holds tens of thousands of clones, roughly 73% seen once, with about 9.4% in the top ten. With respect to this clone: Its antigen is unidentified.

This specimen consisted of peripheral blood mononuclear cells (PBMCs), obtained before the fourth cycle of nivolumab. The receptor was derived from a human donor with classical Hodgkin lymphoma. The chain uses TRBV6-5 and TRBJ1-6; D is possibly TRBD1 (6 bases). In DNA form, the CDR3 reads TGTGCCAGCATGGTGTTTAGGGGGAATTCACCCCTCCACTTT. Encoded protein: CASMVFRGNSPLHF.